These 27 T cell receptor beta chains share one sample of origin, sequenced in a study of shared clonotypes between healthy human individuals. The naive CD8 fraction comprised CD45RO-negative cells positively selected for CCR7 and excluded terminally differentiated effector memory CD45RA+ cells. This table comes from immunoSEQ multiplex PCR, and its TCRdb copy is limited to in-frame clones, with some not included. The table records a few million clones, over 85% of them present only once. The sequenced material came from naive CD8+ T cells from PBMCs. The receptors here all came from a young man in good health. Some clones in this sample may be carry-over from other donors' samples.

The rearrangement links TRBV19 to TRBJ2-5; possible D gene TRBD2, 6 bases. The length of the CDR3 is 16 residues. CDR1 and CDR2 (germline): LNHDA, SQIVND (reference sequence). Trimming stripped 5 bases from V and 1 base from J, with 17 bases between. DNA of the CDR3: TGTGCCAGTAGTGCCCGGGGAGGCAGGCCCCAAGAGACCCAGTACTTC. Translated, it gives CASSARGGRPQETQYF.

The chain has TRBV21-1 and TRBJ2-2; the D call of TRBD1 is as the table states it, not checked on the DNA. TRBV21-1 is recorded as a pseudogene. The CDR3 is 15 amino acids. The CDR3 sequence: CASSGGGQGAGELFF. The CDR3 nucleotides are TGTGCCAGCAGCGGGGGTGGACAGGGAGCCGGGGAGCTGTTTTTT.

The V and J genes are TRBV7-9 and TRBJ2-3, with TRBD2 matching 10 bases. Per germline, CDR1 SEHNR and CDR2 FQNEAQ (reference sequence). The CDR3 is 19 residues long. The J segment lost 5 bases and the V segment lost 0 bases, leaving 14 bases of the junction unmatched. The CDR3 is CASSLAKRLAGMRGDTQYF. DNA of the CDR3: TGTGCCAGCAGCTTAGCTAAGCGACTAGCGGGCATGAGGGGAGATACGCAGTATTTT.

CDR3 nucleotides: TGTGCCAGTAGTATCTTTGGGGCGGGAGGGCCTTACACCGGGGAGCTGTTTTTT. Encoded protein: CASSIFGAGGPYTGELFF. The chain is built from TRBV19 and TRBJ2-2; TRBD2 aligns across 9 bases. The CDR3 is made up of 18 amino acids. The germline CDR1 and CDR2 sequences are LNHDA and SQIVND (reference sequence). V shed 3 bases and J 3 bases; nucleotides not matched to a gene: 11.

The chain carries TRBV27 and TRBJ1-5; 10 bases agree with TRBD1. CDR1 is MNHEY, CDR2 SMNVEV, per germline (reference sequence). The CDR3 loop spans 17 amino acids. With 6 bases clipped from V and 2 bases from J, the junction kept 10 bases outside the gene matches. The CDR3 protein is CASSNLGGTGGNQPQHF. The CDR3, as DNA: TGTGCCAGCAGCAACCTGGGGGGGACAGGGGGCAATCAGCCCCAGCATTTT.

For this clone: The sample holds other DNA sequences that translate to the same CDR3. The CDR3 DNA reads TGTGCCAGCAGTTCCAGACAGGGGGCCTACGAGCAGTACTTC. It encodes CASSSRQGAYEQYF. J is TRBJ2-7 and V is TRBV27; 9 positions agree with TRBD1. The V gene's germline CDR1 is MNHEY and CDR2 SMNVEV (reference sequence). The CDR3 covers 14 residues. V lost 4 bases, J lost 2 bases, and 3 bases stayed unmatched.

V and J are TRBV4-1 and TRBJ2-1; D is perhaps TRBD1 or TRBD2 (5 bases each). CDR3 length equals 16 residues. The V end was cut by 1 base, the J end by 2 bases, with 12 bases between. From germline, CDR1 is MGHRA and CDR2 YSYEKL. This chain's CDR3 is CASSQGERGTYNEQFF. The CDR3 bases are TGCGCCAGCAGCCAAGGAGAACGGGGCACCTACAATGAGCAGTTCTTC.

This chain links TRBV7-9 with TRBJ2-3; possible D gene TRBD1, 5 bases. The CDR3 runs to 18 residues. From germline, CDR1 is SEHNR and CDR2 FQNEAQ (reference sequence). V lost 5 bases and J lost 0, with 21 bases in between. The CDR3 loop is CASSPPTTGPGSTDTQYF. The CDR3 region has the DNA TGTGCCAGCAGCCCACCAACCACCGGGCCAGGGAGCACAGATACGCAGTATTTT.

The gene calls are TRBV13 and TRBJ1-1; possible D gene TRBD1, 5 bases. The CDR3 length is 12 residues. Trimming removed 5 bases at V and 4 bases at J, with 8 bases between. CDR1 and CDR2 from the germline V gene are PRHDT and FYEKMQ (reference sequence). The CDR3 here is CASSPGLTEAFF. In DNA form, the CDR3 reads TGTGCCAGCAGCCCGGGACTCACTGAAGCTTTCTTT.

The J gene is TRBJ2-5, the V gene TRBV2; 7 bases align to TRBD2. Germline V gene data show CDR1 as SNHLY and CDR2 as FYNNEI. The CDR3 runs to 16 residues. J was trimmed by 2 bases and V by 2 bases; bases with no gene match: 8. This CDR3 reads CASSELIAGEQETQYF. The CDR3 DNA is TGTGCCAGCAGTGAACTTATTGCGGGAGAGCAAGAGACCCAGTACTTC.

The chain carries TRBV5-6 and TRBJ2-7; the D is unclear. The CDR3 has 13 residues. The germline V gene has CDR1 SGHDT and CDR2 YYEEEE. V lost 0 bases, J lost 2 bases, and 6 bases lay in between. CDR3 amino acids: CASSLAKTYEQYF. CDR3 bases: TGTGCCAGCAGCTTGGCCAAGACCTACGAGCAGTACTTC. Filled out from reference TRBV5-6 and TRBJ2-7, the complete variable domain reads DAGVTQSPTHLIKTRGQQVTLRCSPKSGHDTVSWYQQALGQGPQFIFQYYEEEERQRGNFPDRFSGHQFPNYSSELNVNALLLGDSALYLCASSLAKTYEQYFGPGTRLTVT.

This chain connects TRBV27 to TRBJ2-7; D might be TRBD1 or TRBD2, each matching 7 bases. The germline V gene has CDR1 MNHEY and CDR2 SMNVEV (reference sequence). CDR3 length: 15 amino acids. V was trimmed by 6 bases and J by 4 bases, leaving 19 bases between them. CDR3 coding DNA: TGTGCCAGCAGCTCAGACAGGGAGGGACCTTACGAGCAGTACTTC. Amino acid sequence: CASSSDREGPYEQYF.

The chain couples TRBV19 to TRBJ1-1; D remains unclear. The CDR3 runs 15 residues. Germline loops: CDR1 LNHDA, CDR2 SQIVND (reference sequence). V was shortened by 3 bases and J by 1 base, with 12 bases between the two germline ends. This CDR3 is CASSIRVSWNTEAFF. The CDR3 region has the DNA TGTGCCAGTAGTATTAGGGTTTCGTGGAACACTGAAGCTTTCTTT. The whole variable domain, remainder taken from reference TRBV19 and TRBJ1-1, is DGGITQSPKYLFRKEGQNVTLSCEQNLNHDAMYWYRQDPGQGLRLIYYSQIVNDFQKGDIAEGYSVSREKKESFPLTVTSAQKNPTAFYLCASSIRVSWNTEAFFGQGTRLTVV.

The chain is built from TRBV6-4 and TRBJ1-5; the D gene is possibly TRBD1 (6 bases). Germline V gives CDR1 MRHNA, CDR2 SNTAGT. V lost 2 bases, J lost 6 bases, and 14 bases lay in between. This CDR3 spans 15 amino acids. Written as DNA, the CDR3 is TGTGCCAGCAGTGACCCCGGGGGCGAGAGTCAGCCCCAGCATTTT. It specifies CASSDPGGESQPQHF.

The chain has TRBV15 and TRBJ1-3, with TRBD1 as a possible D gene (5 bases). The CDR3 contains 18 residues. Trimming removed 2 bases from V and 2 bases from J, with 19 bases in between. Germline CDR1 LNHNV, CDR2 YYDKDF (reference sequence). CDR3 DNA sequence: TGTGCCACCAGCAGACCCGGGACGGCTACCTTCGCTGGAAACACCATATATTTT. Its protein product is CATSRPGTATFAGNTIYF.

The chain is built from TRBV6-1 and TRBJ2-7; possible D gene TRBD2, 6 bases. Germline CDR1 MNHNS, CDR2 SASEGT. Trimming left V 6 bases short and J 3 bases short, with 18 bases between. The CDR3 sequence is 15 residues long. CDR3 in DNA: TGTGCCAGCAGACTACGATGGGGGGAGGACTACGAGCAGTACTTC. Amino acids: CASRLRWGEDYEQYF.

This sequence joins TRBV19 and TRBJ2-7, with TRBD2 matching 7 bases. The V and J ends lost 4 bases and 0 bases, in that order; junction bases with no gene match: 6. CDR3 size: 15 residues. Germline V gene sequence: CDR1 LNHDA, CDR2 SQIVND (reference sequence). CDR3 sequence: CASSSREDGSYEQYF. For the CDR3, the DNA is TGTGCCAGTAGTAGCCGGGAGGACGGCTCCTACGAGCAGTACTTC.

CDR3 amino acids: CAISVDGYEQYF. As DNA, the CDR3 is TGTGCCATCAGTGTAGACGGATACGAGCAGTACTTC. The J gene is TRBJ2-7, the V gene TRBV10-3, with D uncertain. Germline-derived CDR1 and CDR2 are ENHRY and SYGVKD. V was trimmed by 4 bases and J by 4 bases, leaving 8 bases between them. There are 12 residues in the CDR3.

Remarks on this clone: Distinct nucleotide sequences in the sample also encode this CDR3. V usage is TRBV27 and J usage is TRBJ2-7, with 7 bases aligning to TRBD1. The CDR3 contains 14 residues. V lost 3 bases to trimming and J lost 1 base; unmatched junction nucleotides: 3. From germline, CDR1 is MNHEY and CDR2 SMNVEV (reference sequence). The CDR3 region has the DNA TGTGCCAGCAGTTTTTCAGGGGGTTCCTACGAGCAGTACTTC. It is translated as CASSFSGGSYEQYF.

V usage is TRBV5-4 and J usage is TRBJ2-7; TRBD2 aligns across 10 bases. This CDR3 is 18 amino acids long. The V gene's germline CDR1 is SGHNT and CDR2 YYREEE (reference sequence). Unmatched junction bases numbered 10, after V lost 1 base and J lost 0 bases. CDR3 in DNA: TGTGCCAGCAGCTTGTCGGCTAGCGGGAGTGGCGGCTCCTACGAGCAGTACTTC. Translating it yields CASSLSASGSGGSYEQYF.

This chain joins TRBV7-2 and TRBJ2-7; a weak D match, TRBD2 (6 bases). The CDR3 covers 16 residues. Germline V gene lookup returns CDR1 SGHTA and CDR2 FQGNSA. Trimming cost V 5 bases and J 0 bases, with 17 bases left between them. As DNA, the CDR3 is TGTGCCAGCAGCGCCCGTAGCGGCGGGGTCTCCTACGAGCAGTACTTC. It codes for CASSARSGGVSYEQYF.

A remark on this clone: Additional DNA sequences in this sample encode the identical CDR3. The rearrangement uses TRBV29-1 and TRBJ2-7; D is possibly TRBD1 (5 bases). V lost 4 bases to trimming and J lost 3 bases, with 10 bases between them. Germline values: CDR1 SQVTM, CDR2 ANQGSEA. This CDR3 has 12 residues. Here the CDR3 reads CSVVSGNYEQYF. The CDR3 bases are TGCAGCGTTGTGTCAGGGAACTACGAGCAGTACTTC.

Of note for this clone: This same CDR3 is encoded by further DNA sequences in the sample. In DNA, the CDR3 is TGCGCCAGCAGCCAAGACCGGGGGAACTACAATGAGCAGTTCTTC. Amino acid sequence: CASSQDRGNYNEQFF. The chain recombines TRBV4-3 with TRBJ2-1; D might be TRBD2 (6 bases). The CDR3 spans 15 residues. Trimming shortened V by 0 bases and J by 3 bases, and 9 bases separated the two germline ends. The germline V gene has CDR1 LGHNA and CDR2 YSLEER.

The gene calls are TRBV7-9 and TRBJ2-2; D may match TRBD1 or TRBD2 (5 bases each). CDR3 length: 15 residues. Trimming pared 5 bases from V and 5 bases from J, leaving 15 bases between. Germline lookup yields CDR1 SEHNR and CDR2 FQNEAQ (reference sequence). In DNA, the CDR3 is TGTGCCAGCAGCCCTCCGGGACGTAGAACCGGGGAGCTGTTTTTT. Encoded protein: CASSPPGRRTGELFF.

This clone appeared once. The same CDR3 is also encoded by other DNA sequences in this sample. The chain carries TRBV29-1 and TRBJ1-1; 9 bases are a match to TRBD1. Germline values: CDR1 SQVTM, CDR2 ANQGSEA. There are 12 residues in the CDR3. Trimming took 7 bases from V and 4 from J; bases not matched to a gene: 4. The DNA for the CDR3 is TGCAGCGGTCAGACAGGGGGCACTGAAGCTTTCTTT. Translation: CSGQTGGTEAFF.

The chain carries TRBV13 and TRBJ1-1; 9 nucleotides match TRBD1. CDR1 and CDR2 from the germline V gene are PRHDT and FYEKMQ (reference sequence). The CDR3 runs 17 residues. With 2 bases clipped from V and 0 bases from J, the junction kept 7 bases outside the gene matches. CDR3 protein: CASSLRPGTGLNTEAFF. The DNA of the CDR3 is TGTGCCAGCAGCTTACGTCCCGGGACAGGGCTGAACACTGAAGCTTTCTTT.

V usage is TRBV13 and J usage is TRBJ1-5, with TRBD1 identical over 7 bases. CDR3 length equals 14 residues. Germline V gene data show CDR1 as PRHDT and CDR2 as FYEKMQ (reference sequence). V shed 0 bases and J 9 bases; nucleotides not matched to a gene: 5. The CDR3 loop reads CASSLGKGAVPQHF. In DNA, the CDR3 is TGTGCCAGCAGCTTAGGAAAGGGGGCGGTGCCCCAGCATTTT.